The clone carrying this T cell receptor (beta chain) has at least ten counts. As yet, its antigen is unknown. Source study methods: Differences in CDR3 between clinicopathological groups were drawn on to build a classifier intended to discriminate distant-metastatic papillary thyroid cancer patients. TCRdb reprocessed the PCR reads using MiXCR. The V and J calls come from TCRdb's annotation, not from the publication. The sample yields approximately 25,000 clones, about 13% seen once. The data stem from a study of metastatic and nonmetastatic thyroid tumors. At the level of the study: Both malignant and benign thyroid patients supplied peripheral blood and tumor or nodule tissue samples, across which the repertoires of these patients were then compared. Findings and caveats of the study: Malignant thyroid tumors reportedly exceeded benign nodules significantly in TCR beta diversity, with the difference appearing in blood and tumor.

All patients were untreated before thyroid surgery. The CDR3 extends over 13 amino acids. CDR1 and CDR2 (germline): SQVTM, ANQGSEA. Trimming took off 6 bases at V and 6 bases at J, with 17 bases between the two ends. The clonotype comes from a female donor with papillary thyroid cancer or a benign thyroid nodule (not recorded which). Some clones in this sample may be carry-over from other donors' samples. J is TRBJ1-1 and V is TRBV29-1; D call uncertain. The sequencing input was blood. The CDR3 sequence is CSVEPLGVSEAFF. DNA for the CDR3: TGCAGCGTCGAACCACTTGGCGTTTCTGAAGCTTTCTTT.